The text below deals with one TCR beta chain. The target antigen is unknown. This table comes from immunoSEQ multiplex PCR, and its TCRdb copy is limited to in-frame clones, with some not included. The table lists about 2.2 million clones, 90% to 95% of them singletons. Positive CCR7 selection of CD45RO-negative cells yielded the naive CD8 cells, and terminally differentiated effector memory CD45RA+ cells were excluded. The entry originates in a study of shared clonotypes between healthy human individuals. General study points: Genetic and exposure-history diversity was limited by the small donor number.

The CDR3 has 15 residues. The ends lost 4 bases at V and 5 bases at J; junction bases unmatched: 11. Germline CDR1 and CDR2: SQVTM and ANQGSEA. The sequence was obtained from a man aged 18 to 29 in good health. Some clones in this sample may be carry-over from other donors' samples. The genes are TRBV29-1 and TRBJ2-5, with 9 bases matching TRBD2. The sample taken for sequencing was naive CD8+ T cells from PBMCs. The CDR3: CSVGGVSGSGETQYF. The CDR3 DNA follows: TGCAGCGTTGGGGGGGTTAGCGGGAGCGGGGAGACCCAGTACTTC.